This TCR beta chain was recovered during a study of T cell repertoires in cytomegalovirus infection (dated by TCRdb to between 2018 and 2020). Looking at the study overall: Donor HLA type was relevant to the analysis, because carriage of CMV infection together with the matching HLA type was indicated by public TCR beta signatures. Here is what the overall study found, with its caveats: In both this cohort and an independent cohort of 352 donors, the cumulative frequency of public TCR beta family members distinguished carriers of CMV infection plus the relevant HLA type. The ex vivo response was dominated by HLA-C-restricted CMV-specific TCR beta clonotypes, which also provided the single most frequent clonotype in two of eight donors.

This clonotype has ten or more counts. The specificity of this receptor is unknown. Base qualities are missing; no much larger clone stands one base away. V is reduced by 7 bases and J by 10 bases, leaving a spacing of 14 bases between them. From cysteine to phenylalanine, the CDR3 is 12 amino acids long. Kept here is only the CDR3 DNA, which spans 36 bases and is read in frame from base 1. The data were produced on an Illumina HiSeq 1500. The public sequencing data were trimmed at Q25 with fastp and processed into clonotypes with MiXCR by TCRdb, which kept only in-frame beta chains. For every CDR3 protein sequence, its rows merge into one entry that carries the most common genes and DNA. Here the sample has approximately 490,000 distinct CDR3 sequences; about 11% occur a single time. Roughly 10% of the sample goes to the ten largest clones.

This receptor was taken from a human donor in good health (CMV status not recorded). Some clones in this sample may be carry-over from other donors' samples. Sequenced material: PBMCs. This chain is built from TRBV12-3 or TRBV12-4 and TRBJ2-1, with TRBD1 as a weak D call on 6 bases. CDR3 protein: CASNPQGWEQFF. The DNA sequence is TGTGCCAGCAACCCACAGGGATGGGAGCAGTTCTTC.